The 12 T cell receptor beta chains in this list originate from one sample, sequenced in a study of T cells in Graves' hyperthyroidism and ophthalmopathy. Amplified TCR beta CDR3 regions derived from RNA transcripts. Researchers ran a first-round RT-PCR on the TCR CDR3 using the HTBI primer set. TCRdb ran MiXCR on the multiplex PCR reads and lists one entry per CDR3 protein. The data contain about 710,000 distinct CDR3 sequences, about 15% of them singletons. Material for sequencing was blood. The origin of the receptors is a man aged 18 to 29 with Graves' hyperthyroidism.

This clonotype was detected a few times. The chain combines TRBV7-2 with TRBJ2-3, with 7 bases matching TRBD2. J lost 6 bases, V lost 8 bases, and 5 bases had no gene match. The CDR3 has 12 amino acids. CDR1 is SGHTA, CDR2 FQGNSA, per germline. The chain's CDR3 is CASGYSGDTQYF. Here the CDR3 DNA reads TGTGCCAGCGGCTATAGCGGGGATACGCAGTATTTT.

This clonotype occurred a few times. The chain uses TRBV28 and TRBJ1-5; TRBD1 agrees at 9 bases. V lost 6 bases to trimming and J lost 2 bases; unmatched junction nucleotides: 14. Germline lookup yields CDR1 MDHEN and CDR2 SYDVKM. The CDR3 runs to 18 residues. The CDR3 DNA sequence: TGTGCCAGCAGGGAACAGGGGGCAGGTTTATTAGGCAATCAGCCCCAGCATTTT. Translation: CASREQGAGLLGNQPQHF.

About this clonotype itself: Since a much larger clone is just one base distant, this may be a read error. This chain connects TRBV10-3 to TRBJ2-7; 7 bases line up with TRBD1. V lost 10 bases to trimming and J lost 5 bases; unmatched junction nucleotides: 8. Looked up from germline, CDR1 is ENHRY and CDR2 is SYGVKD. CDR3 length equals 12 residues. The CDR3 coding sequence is TGTGCCACCGAGGGGGCGTCCCACGAGCAGTACTTC. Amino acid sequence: CATEGASHEQYF.

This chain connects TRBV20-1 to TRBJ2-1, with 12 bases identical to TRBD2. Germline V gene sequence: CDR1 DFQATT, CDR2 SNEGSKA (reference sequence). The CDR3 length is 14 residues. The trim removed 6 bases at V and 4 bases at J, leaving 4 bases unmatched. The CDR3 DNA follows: TGCAGTGCCCCCGGGACTAGCGGGTACAATGAGCAGTTCTTC. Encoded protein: CSAPGTSGYNEQFF.

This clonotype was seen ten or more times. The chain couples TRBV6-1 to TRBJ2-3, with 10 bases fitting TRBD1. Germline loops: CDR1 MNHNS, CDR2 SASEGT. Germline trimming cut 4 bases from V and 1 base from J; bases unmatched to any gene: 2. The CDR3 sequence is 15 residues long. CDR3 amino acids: CASSGGTGGTDTQYF. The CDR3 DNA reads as TGTGCCAGCAGTGGCGGGACAGGGGGCACAGATACGCAGTATTTT.

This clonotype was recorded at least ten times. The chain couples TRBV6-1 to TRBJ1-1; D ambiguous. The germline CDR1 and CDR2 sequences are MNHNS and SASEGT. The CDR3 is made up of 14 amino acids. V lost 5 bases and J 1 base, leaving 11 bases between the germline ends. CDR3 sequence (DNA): TGTGCCAGCAGTCGACCTGACAAGAACACTGAAGCTTTCTTT. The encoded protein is CASSRPDKNTEAFF.

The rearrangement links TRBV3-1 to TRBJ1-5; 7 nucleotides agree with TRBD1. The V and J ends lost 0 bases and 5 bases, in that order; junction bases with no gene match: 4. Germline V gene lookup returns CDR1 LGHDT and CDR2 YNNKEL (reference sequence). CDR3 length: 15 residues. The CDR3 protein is CASSQDPRGHQPQHF. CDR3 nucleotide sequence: TGTGCCAGCAGCCAAGATCCAAGGGGGCATCAGCCCCAGCATTTT.

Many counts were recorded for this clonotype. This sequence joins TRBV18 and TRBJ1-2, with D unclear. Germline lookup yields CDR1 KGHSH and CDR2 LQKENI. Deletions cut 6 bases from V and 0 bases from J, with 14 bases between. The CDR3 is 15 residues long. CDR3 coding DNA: TGTGCCAGCTCTTCGGAAGGCTCGTCTAACTATGGCTACACCTTC. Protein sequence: CASSSEGSSNYGYTF.

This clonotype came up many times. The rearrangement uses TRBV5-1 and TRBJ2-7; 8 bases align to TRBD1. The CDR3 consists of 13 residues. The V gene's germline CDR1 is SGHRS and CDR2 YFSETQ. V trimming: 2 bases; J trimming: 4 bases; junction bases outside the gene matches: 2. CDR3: CASSFQGAYEQYF. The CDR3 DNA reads TGCGCCAGCAGCTTCCAGGGGGCTTACGAGCAGTACTTC.

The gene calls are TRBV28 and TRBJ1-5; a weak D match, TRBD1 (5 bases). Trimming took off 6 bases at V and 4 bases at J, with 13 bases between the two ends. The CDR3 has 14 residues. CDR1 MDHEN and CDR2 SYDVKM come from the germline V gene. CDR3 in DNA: TGTGCCAGCAGCGACGGGGGAAATAATCAGCCCCAGCATTTT. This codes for CASSDGGNNQPQHF.

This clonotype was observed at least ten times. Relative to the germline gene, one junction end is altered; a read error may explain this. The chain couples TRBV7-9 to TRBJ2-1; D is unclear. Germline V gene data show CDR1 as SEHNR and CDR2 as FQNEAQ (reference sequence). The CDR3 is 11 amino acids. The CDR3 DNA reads TGTGCCAGCAGCCCCTACGATGAGCAGTTCTTC. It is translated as CASSPYDEQFF.

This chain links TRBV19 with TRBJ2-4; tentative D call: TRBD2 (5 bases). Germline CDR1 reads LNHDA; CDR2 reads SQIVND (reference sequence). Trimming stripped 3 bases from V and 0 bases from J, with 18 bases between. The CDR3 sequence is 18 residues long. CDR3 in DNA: TGTGCCAGTAGTATGGGATTCCGGGGTCGAGTAGCCAAAAACATTCAGTACTTC. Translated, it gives CASSMGFRGRVAKNIQYF. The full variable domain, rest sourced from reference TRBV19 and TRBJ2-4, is DGGITQSPKYLFRKEGQNVTLSCEQNLNHDAMYWYRQDPGQGLRLIYYSQIVNDFQKGDIAEGYSVSREKKESFPLTVTSAQKNPTAFYLCASSMGFRGRVAKNIQYFGAGTRLSVL.